This entry lists 26 T cell receptor beta chains sequenced from one sample in a study of OX40 agonist ivuxolimab in advanced cancers. TCRdb's copy holds only in-frame clones and misses some; the assay was immunoSEQ multiplex PCR. The table shows 68,000 or so clones, with less than 95% occurring only once. Sequenced here: CD4+ or CD8+ T cells sorted from blood, sampled in a trial of the OX40 agonist ivuxolimab. All receptors derive from an adult with an advanced solid tumor such as melanoma, head and neck, liver or kidney cancer.

The chain employs TRBV19 and TRBJ2-5; TRBD2 aligns across 7 bases. Looked up from germline, CDR1 is LNHDA and CDR2 is SQIVND (reference sequence). The V gene end was trimmed by 8 bases and the J gene end by 2 bases; junction bases not matched to a gene: 5. The length of the CDR3 is 13 residues. This CDR3 reads CASAGGGQETQYF. The CDR3 DNA reads TGTGCCAGTGCTGGGGGGGGTCAAGAGACCCAGTACTTC.

The J gene is TRBJ2-6, the V gene TRBV5-1, with 7 bases matching TRBD2. V shed 6 bases and J 0 bases; nucleotides not matched to a gene: 6. Looked up from germline, CDR1 is SGHRS and CDR2 is YFSETQ. This CDR3 is built from 16 residues. The CDR3 is CASNSGEASGANVLTF. The CDR3 bases are TGCGCCAGCAACAGCGGGGAGGCCTCTGGGGCCAACGTCCTGACTTTC.

J is TRBJ1-2 and V is TRBV14; D is undetermined. The V gene lost 6 bases and the J gene lost 2 bases, with 7 bases spanning the gap. CDR3 size: 12 residues. Germline V lookup: CDR1 SGHDN, CDR2 FVKESK. CDR3 sequence: CASSRLNYGYTF. The CDR3 bases are TGTGCCAGCAGTAGGTTAAACTATGGCTACACCTTC.

The genes are TRBV7-8 and TRBJ1-2; TRBD1 matches at 11 bases. The V segment lost 0 bases and the J segment 8 bases; nucleotides outside the gene matches: 11. The CDR3 is 17 residues long. Germline V lookup: CDR1 SGHVS, CDR2 FQNEAQ. The DNA for the CDR3 is TGTGCCAGCAGCTTAGCGATCGGGACAGGGGGATTAGGGGGCTACACCTTC. It translates to CASSLAIGTGGLGGYTF. The full variable domain, rest sourced from reference TRBV7-8 and TRBJ1-2, is GAGVSQSPRYKVAKRGQDVALRCDPISGHVSLFWYQQALGQGPEFLTYFQNEAQLDKSGLPSDRFFAERPEGSVSTLKIQRTQQEDSAVYLCASSLAIGTGGLGGYTFGSGTRLTVV.

V gene TRBV10-3 combines with J gene TRBJ1-5, with D perhaps matching TRBD1 (5 bases). Germline V CDR1 and CDR2: ENHRY, SYGVKD. Trimming shortened V by 8 bases and J by 3 bases, and 17 bases separated the two germline ends. CDR3 size: 15 residues. CDR3 residues: CAIQREEGPNQPQHF. The CDR3, as DNA: TGTGCCATCCAACGCGAGGAGGGGCCCAATCAGCCCCAGCATTTT.

The chain recombines TRBV6-1 with TRBJ1-6; TRBD1 matches at 9 bases. This CDR3 contains 15 residues. CDR1 and CDR2 (germline): MNHNS, SASEGT. Germline trimming cut 6 bases from V and 8 bases from J; bases unmatched to any gene: 8. This CDR3 is CASSVRGQGYSPLHF. The CDR3 nucleotides read TGTGCCAGCAGCGTACGCGGACAGGGGTATTCACCCCTCCACTTT.

The chain joins TRBV5-6 to TRBJ1-2; D call uncertain. Germline V gives CDR1 SGHDT, CDR2 YYEEEE. The CDR3 spans 13 residues. V lost 0 bases, J lost 4 bases, and 7 bases lay in between. The CDR3 nucleotides are TGTGCCAGCAGCTTGGAACGGACCTATGGCTACACCTTC. Translating it yields CASSLERTYGYTF.

The V and J genes are TRBV7-9 and TRBJ2-3; 15 nucleotides line up with TRBD2. Trimming cost V 3 bases and J 4 bases; bases outside gene matches: 5. CDR1 and CDR2 from the germline V gene are SEHNR and FQNEAQ (reference sequence). The CDR3 loop spans 17 amino acids. This CDR3 is CASSFAGTSGGSDTQYF. In DNA, the CDR3 is TGTGCCAGCAGCTTCGCGGGGACTAGCGGGGGGTCAGATACGCAGTATTTT.

The chain has TRBV6-1 and TRBJ1-5; possibly TRBD1 for D (5 bases). From germline, CDR1 is MNHNS and CDR2 SASEGT. V lost 1 base, J lost 1 base, and 8 bases lay in between. The CDR3 has 15 residues. Here the CDR3 DNA reads TGTGCCAGCAGTGAAGGGCAGGGAAGCAATCAGCCCCAGCATTTT. Translating gives CASSEGQGSNQPQHF.

The chain links TRBV30 to TRBJ1-2; unclear D gene. V was trimmed by 2 bases and J by 1 base, leaving 2 bases between them. Germline CDR1 reads GTSNPN; CDR2 reads SVGIG (reference sequence). This CDR3 comprises 11 residues. The CDR3 bases are TGTGCCTGGAGTAATAACTATGGCTACACCTTC. This gives the protein CAWSNNYGYTF.

The V call is TRBV7-9, the J call TRBJ2-3, with D tentatively TRBD1 or TRBD2 (6 bases each). The germline V and J ends were trimmed by 1 base and 0 bases, with 11 bases remaining between them. This CDR3 has 16 amino acids. Germline assignment: CDR1 SEHNR and CDR2 FQNEAQ (reference sequence). This chain's CDR3 is CASSLVTGTSTDTQYF. The CDR3 coding sequence is TGTGCCAGCAGCTTAGTTACAGGGACTAGCACAGATACGCAGTATTTT.

V gene TRBV10-3 combines with J gene TRBJ2-5; perhaps TRBD2 as D (6 bases). The V end lost 0 bases, the J end lost 0 bases, and 11 bases lay between the germline ends. Germline V gene lookup returns CDR1 ENHRY and CDR2 SYGVKD. CDR3 length: 16 residues. CDR3 coding DNA: TGTGCCATCAGTGAGTCGGCGGGGTTGTACCAAGAGACCCAGTACTTC. Translated, it gives CAISESAGLYQETQYF.

This clone was observed a single time. This chain connects TRBV30 to TRBJ2-1; the D gene is possibly TRBD2 (5 bases). V lost 0 bases and J lost 7, with 16 bases in between. The germline gives CDR1 GTSNPN, CDR2 SVGIG (reference sequence). CDR3 length: 15 residues. The CDR3 coding sequence is TGTGCCTGGAGTGTAGCTGATCCCAGGAGGAATGAGCAGTTCTTC. Its protein product is CAWSVADPRRNEQFF.

V is TRBV12-5 and J is TRBJ2-1, with TRBD1 matching over 9 bases. The germline V gene has CDR1 LGHNT and CDR2 FRNRAP. With 1 base clipped from V and 10 bases from J, the junction kept 5 bases outside the gene matches. The CDR3 loop spans 14 amino acids. The CDR3 DNA sequence: TGTGCTAGTGGTTTGGGAGTGACAGGGGGGGAGCAGTTCTTC. Translated: CASGLGVTGGEQFF.

The rearrangement uses TRBV5-1 and TRBJ2-5; TRBD1 matches 7 bases. The CDR3 loop spans 17 amino acids. V shed 3 bases and J 2 bases; nucleotides not matched to a gene: 13. Germline V gene sequence: CDR1 SGHRS, CDR2 YFSETQ. In DNA, the CDR3 is TGCGCCAGCAGCTCGGGACAGAGAACTCCATTACAAGAGACCCAGTACTTC. This translates into CASSSGQRTPLQETQYF.

V is TRBV9 and J is TRBJ1-3; tentatively, D is TRBD1 (5 bases). The germline V and J ends were trimmed by 4 bases and 1 base, with 12 bases remaining between them. The CDR3 is made up of 15 amino acids. Germline assignment: CDR1 SGDLS and CDR2 YYNGEE. The CDR3 sequence is CASSRDQGSGNTIYF. CDR3 nucleotides: TGTGCCAGCAGCAGAGATCAGGGATCTGGAAACACCATATATTTT.

V gene TRBV6-1 combines with J gene TRBJ2-1; perhaps TRBD1 as D (7 bases). Germline lookup yields CDR1 MNHNS and CDR2 SASEGT. V gave up 4 bases and J gave up 6 bases, with 19 bases separating them. There are 16 residues in the CDR3. CDR3 in DNA: TGTGCCAGCAGTGCCGGAGGGGGCGGGTACTCCAATGAGCAGTTCTTC. Translation: CASSAGGGGYSNEQFF.

The chain joins TRBV6-1 to TRBJ2-1, with 12 bases lining up with TRBD2. Germline V CDR1 and CDR2: MNHNS, SASEGT. The CDR3 covers 16 residues. Trimming took 1 base from V and 2 from J; bases not matched to a gene: 0. The CDR3 spells CASSEGLAGAYNEQFF. The CDR3 DNA sequence: TGTGCCAGCAGTGAAGGACTAGCGGGGGCCTACAATGAGCAGTTCTTC.

CDR3 amino acids: CASSPDPNSPLHF. The CDR3 coding sequence is TGTGCCAGCAGTCCAGACCCTAATTCACCCCTCCACTTT. The chain links TRBV6-5 to TRBJ1-6, with no clear D. CDR1 MNHEY and CDR2 SVGAGI come from the germline V gene. The CDR3 is 13 amino acids. The V end lost 5 bases, the J end lost 6 bases, and 8 bases lay between the germline ends.

This chain connects TRBV4-2 to TRBJ1-5; a weak D match, TRBD1 (5 bases). V was trimmed by 1 base and J by 6 bases, leaving 10 bases between them. Germline V gives CDR1 LGHNA, CDR2 YNFKEQ. This CDR3 is built from 14 residues. The CDR3 region is CASSQASGTQPQHF. The DNA of the CDR3 is TGTGCCAGCAGCCAAGCGTCCGGGACTCAGCCCCAGCATTTT.

The chain joins TRBV5-1 to TRBJ2-5, with 7 bases fitting TRBD2. Trimming removed 4 bases from V and 5 bases from J; junction bases left unmatched: 8. The germline gives CDR1 SGHRS, CDR2 YFSETQ. The CDR3 covers 14 residues. CDR3 protein: CASSITSAAETQYF. DNA for the CDR3: TGCGCCAGCAGCATAACTAGCGCGGCGGAGACCCAGTACTTC.

The gene calls are TRBV12-1 and TRBJ1-1. TRBV12-1 is classified as a pseudogene. This CDR3 spans 14 amino acids. The DNA of the CDR3 is TGTGCCAGCAGCCCCGCCGCGGGGAACACTGAAGCTTTCTTT. Translated: CASSPAAGNTEAFF.

This sequence joins TRBV7-8 and TRBJ2-5; no clear D. Trimming took 2 bases from V and 2 from J, leaving 12 bases between them. The germline gives CDR1 SGHVS, CDR2 FQNEAQ. The CDR3 is made up of 15 amino acids. The CDR3 protein is CASSLLALGQETQYF. The CDR3 DNA sequence: TGTGCCAGCAGCTTACTTGCGTTGGGGCAAGAGACCCAGTACTTC. Full variable domain (rest looked up from reference TRBV7-8 and TRBJ2-5): GAGVSQSPRYKVAKRGQDVALRCDPISGHVSLFWYQQALGQGPEFLTYFQNEAQLDKSGLPSDRFFAERPEGSVSTLKIQRTQQEDSAVYLCASSLLALGQETQYFGPGTRLLVL.

The chain couples TRBV5-6 to TRBJ2-5, with 10 bases that match TRBD1. J lost 5 bases, V lost 0 bases, and 4 bases had no gene match. The CDR3 extends over 15 amino acids. Germline V lookup: CDR1 SGHDT, CDR2 YYEEEE. As DNA, the CDR3 is TGTGCCAGCAGCTTGGGACAGGGGGCTTGGGAGACCCAGTACTTC. Its protein product is CASSLGQGAWETQYF.

The CDR3 sequence: CASSQVRGTWDEKLFF. As DNA, the CDR3 is TGTGCCAGCAGCCAAGTCAGGGGGACTTGGGATGAAAAACTGTTTTTT. This chain links TRBV4-2 with TRBJ1-4; 7 nucleotides line up with TRBD1. The germline V gene has CDR1 LGHNA and CDR2 YNFKEQ. Trimming cost V 1 base and J 6 bases; bases outside gene matches: 8. The CDR3 is made up of 16 amino acids.

The chain is built from TRBV18 and TRBJ1-1, with TRBD1 as a possible D gene (5 bases). Germline lookup yields CDR1 KGHSH and CDR2 LQKENI. V lost 1 base and J 4 bases, leaving 10 bases between the germline ends. This CDR3 region has 14 residues. CDR3: CASSPRTGGTEAFF. CDR3 sequence (DNA): TGTGCCAGCTCACCACGGACGGGGGGCACTGAAGCTTTCTTT.